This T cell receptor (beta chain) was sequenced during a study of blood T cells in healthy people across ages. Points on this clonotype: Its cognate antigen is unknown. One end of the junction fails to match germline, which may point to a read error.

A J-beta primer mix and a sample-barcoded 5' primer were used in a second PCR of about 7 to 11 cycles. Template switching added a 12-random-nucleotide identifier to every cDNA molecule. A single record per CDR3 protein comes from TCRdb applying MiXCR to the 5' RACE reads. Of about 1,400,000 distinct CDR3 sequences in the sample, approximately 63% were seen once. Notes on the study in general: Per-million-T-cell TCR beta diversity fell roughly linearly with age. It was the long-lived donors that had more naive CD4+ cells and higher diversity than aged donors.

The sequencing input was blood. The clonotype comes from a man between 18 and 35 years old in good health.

CDR3 region: CASSVAGRGTDYTF. DNA for the CDR3: TGTGCCAGCAGCGTAGCGGGCAGGGGGACGGACTACACCTTC. The V and J genes are TRBV7-9 and TRBJ1-2; 7 positions agree with TRBD1. CDR1 and CDR2 (germline): SEHNR, FQNEAQ (reference sequence). The CDR3 has 14 amino acids.